This TCR beta chain is from a study of cytomegalovirus exposure and HLA in healthy donors. Study outcomes and limitations: Reportedly, HLA-A and HLA-B alleles of most subjects were accurately predicted from TCR beta.

The PCR contained 60 Vbeta and 13 Jbeta primers. TCRdb's copy holds only in-frame clones and misses some; the assay was immunoSEQ multiplex PCR. Altogether about 150,000 clones are present, 60% to 80% being singletons, with the ten largest covering around 3.6%. The V gene's germline CDR1 is MNHNS and CDR2 SASEGT. This CDR3 is built from 14 residues. V lost 2 bases, J lost 9 bases, and 13 bases lay in between. With regard to this clone: The antigen is not known.

The chain couples TRBV6-1 to TRBJ2-2, with no clear D. The clonotype comes from a male donor in good health and CMV-seronegative. Material: PBMCs. For the CDR3, the DNA is TGTGCCAGCAGTGAACCCAGAGGTAACCGGGAGCTGTTTTTT. Translated, it gives CASSEPRGNRELFF.